The rows below give T cell receptor beta chains drawn from one sample of a study of T cells in Graves' hyperthyroidism and ophthalmopathy. Via MiXCR, TCRdb re-called the multiplex PCR reads, giving one row per CDR3 protein. This table has more than 500,000 distinct CDR3 sequences, about 16% appearing once. Sequenced input: blood. These receptors all come from a woman aged 25 to 39 with Graves' ophthalmopathy. Each CDR3 is given with its conserved first and last residue. D genes are given only for firm matches. Clone size, where shown, is once, few, many, or a class for clones that have expanded.

j_call,d_call,v_call,clone_size,cdr3_nt,cdr3_aa
TRBJ2-3,TRBD2,TRBV11-2,many,TGTGCCAGCAGCATCGGACTAGCGGACAGAAGCACAGATACGCAGTATTTT,CASSIGLADRSTDTQYF
TRBJ2-5,TRBD2,TRBV4-1,.,TGCGCCAGCAGCCAAGGGACTAGCGGAACCTCCCAAGAGACCCAGTACTTC,CASSQGTSGTSQETQYF
TRBJ2-7,TRBD2,TRBV7-2,many,TGTGCCAGCAGCGGGAGGGGTTACGAGCAGTACTTC,CASSGRGYEQYF
TRBJ2-7,TRBD1,TRBV28,many,TGTGCCAGCAGCTTATCCGGGACAGGGGGCCGCGAGCAGTACTTC,CASSLSGTGGREQYF
TRBJ2-1,.,TRBV12-3/TRBV12-4,.,TGTGCCATCAGTTTCCAGGTGGGCAGGGATGAGCAGTTCTTC,CAISFQVGRDEQFF
TRBJ1-1,TRBD1,TRBV4-1,few,TGCGCCAGCAGCAATAGACAGGGCAACACTGAAGCTTTCTTT,CASSNRQGNTEAFF
TRBJ1-1,TRBD1,TRBV5-5,few,TGTGCCAGCAGCTTGTACGGGACAGAAAACACTGAAGCTTTCTTT,CASSLYGTENTEAFF
TRBJ1-3,TRBD1,TRBV28,few,TGTGCCAGCAGTGCACCCGGGACAGGCTCTGGAAACACCATATATTTT,CASSAPGTGSGNTIYF
TRBJ2-7,.,TRBV6-2/TRBV6-3,few,TGTGCCAGCAGTCCATACGTGTGGTCCCTACCTCGAGAGCAGTACTTC,CASSPYVWSLPREQYF
TRBJ1-6,.,TRBV10-3,many,TGTGCCATCAGTGAGTCGACAGGTGCTTCACCCCTCCACTTT,CAISESTGASPLHF
TRBJ2-7,TRBD2,TRBV20-1,many,TGCAGTGCTAGGGGGCGGGAGCCCTACGAGCAGTACTTC,CSARGREPYEQYF
TRBJ1-1,.,TRBV28,.,TGTGCCAGCAGTGAGTCAGGGATGTGGAACACTGAAGCTTTCTTT,CASSESGMWNTEAFF
TRBJ2-1,.,TRBV7-9,.,TGTGCCAGCAGCTTTTTGGTTTCAGCATACAATGAGCAGTTCTTC,CASSFLVSAYNEQFF
TRBJ2-4,TRBD1,TRBV5-1,.,TGCGCCAGCAGCTTGGCCGGGACAGGGTATCGTGGAAACATTCAGTACTTC,CASSLAGTGYRGNIQYF
TRBJ1-2,.,TRBV10-3,few,TGTGCCATCGGCCTAAGGGATGGCTACACCTTC,CAIGLRDGYTF
TRBJ2-7,.,TRBV18,few,TGTGCCAGCTCACCAATTCCCGGAGAGACGCACTACGAGCAGTACTTC,CASSPIPGETHYEQYF
TRBJ1-3,.,TRBV11-2,many,TGTGCCAGCAGCTTAAACAGCGAAGACCTCTCTGGAAACACCATATATTTT,CASSLNSEDLSGNTIYF
TRBJ2-7,.,TRBV27,.,TGTGCCAGCGGGGCCTTCTACGAGCAGTACTTC,CASGAFYEQYF
TRBJ1-5,.,TRBV24-1,few,TGTGCCACCAGTTTCTGGGATCAGCCCCAGCATTTT,CATSFWDQPQHF
TRBJ2-2,.,TRBV20-1,few,TGCAGTGCTAGAGCTCTAGCGAACACCGGGGAGCTGTTTTTT,CSARALANTGELFF